Below are 26 T cell receptor beta chains sequenced from a single sample in a study of PD-1 blockade in classical Hodgkin lymphoma. The data were produced by immunoSEQ multiplex PCR, yet TCRdb's version contains in-frame clones alone and is incomplete. The sample consists of more than 90,000 clones, roughly 76% of them appearing once. The patients all showed relapse after autologous stem cell transplantation, while their brentuximab vedotin exposure varied. The specimen comprised peripheral blood mononuclear cells (PBMCs), sampled before the second cycle of nivolumab. All receptors come from a human donor with classical Hodgkin lymphoma.

This chain joins TRBV7-6 and TRBJ1-5; D gene uncertain. The CDR3 has 17 residues. The V gene lost 5 bases and the J gene lost 1 base, with 18 bases spanning the gap. CDR1 is SGHVS and CDR2 is FNYEAQ in the germline V gene. The CDR3: CASSPGIGQASNQPQHF. The CDR3 nucleotides read TGTGCCAGCAGCCCAGGCATTGGGCAGGCGAGCAATCAGCCCCAGCATTTT.

As regards this clone: This specimen includes other DNA sequences encoding the same CDR3. This chain joins TRBV28 and TRBJ1-1; 7 positions match TRBD1. Per germline, CDR1 MDHEN and CDR2 SYDVKM. The CDR3 is made up of 14 amino acids. V was clipped by 5 bases and J by 2 bases; unmatched bases: 5. In DNA form, the CDR3 reads TGTGCCAGCAGTCGGGACAGAGTAAACACTGAAGCTTTCTTT. Residues: CASSRDRVNTEAFF.

The J gene is TRBJ2-5, the V gene TRBV27; 8 bases line up with TRBD2. The CDR3 has 16 residues. Germline V gene lookup returns CDR1 MNHEY and CDR2 SMNVEV (reference sequence). Losses at the gene ends were 1 base for V and 4 bases for J; bases not matched to a gene: 8. CDR3 bases: TGTGCCAGCAGTTTATGGCGGGGGGAGGTAGGAGAGACCCAGTACTTC. It yields the protein CASSLWRGEVGETQYF.

This clone is a singleton in its sample. The chain carries TRBV10-3 and TRBJ1-4, with D uncertain. The CDR3 sequence is 12 residues long. V lost 2 bases, J lost 7 bases, and 5 bases lay in between. Germline CDR1 is ENHRY and CDR2 is SYGVKD. The CDR3 nucleotides read TGTGCCATCAGTGAGCGGGGTGAAAAACTGTTTTTT. This translates into CAISERGEKLFF.

The chain couples TRBV7-9 to TRBJ2-1; 8 bases are a match to TRBD2. The CDR3 totals 17 residues. V lost 5 bases to trimming and J lost 0 bases; unmatched junction nucleotides: 9. Germline V gene sequence: CDR1 SEHNR, CDR2 FQNEAQ (reference sequence). Written as DNA, the CDR3 is TGTGCCAGCAGCGCCCATTTAGCGGGGTCCTCCTACAATGAGCAGTTCTTC. This codes for CASSAHLAGSSYNEQFF.

Concerning this clone itself: This sample includes further DNA sequences coding for the same CDR3. The CDR3 DNA sequence: TGTGCAAGTCGCTTAGTAAGGGAACAGGGGGCCCGCAATCAGCCCCAGCATTTT. Translated: CASRLVREQGARNQPQHF. The chain employs TRBV12-2 and TRBJ1-5; the listed D gene, TRBD1, was not tested against the DNA. TRBV12-2 is labeled a pseudogene. The CDR3 is 18 residues long.

V and J are TRBV5-5 and TRBJ2-7, with 8 bases identical to TRBD1. Germline-derived CDR1 and CDR2 are SGHKS and YYEKEE (reference sequence). The CDR3 totals 14 residues. With V trimmed by 6 bases and J by 6 bases, 11 bases remained unmatched. The CDR3 region has the DNA TGTGCCAGCACCCCCGGGACAGGTAACGGCGAGCAGTACTTC. It encodes CASTPGTGNGEQYF.

The chain recombines TRBV15 with TRBJ1-2; 7 nucleotides match TRBD1. The CDR3 has 16 residues. The junction had 14 bases not matched to a gene; V was cut back by 5 bases and J by 5 bases. CDR1 is LNHNV, CDR2 YYDKDF, per germline (reference sequence). In nucleotides, the CDR3 is TGTGCCACCAGCCCCCCCGGGGACAGAAGACTTTATGGCTACACCTTC. Translation gives CATSPPGDRRLYGYTF.

V and J are TRBV27 and TRBJ1-1; tentative D call: TRBD1 (5 bases). The CDR3 sequence is 12 residues long. V shed 6 bases and J shed 4 bases, with 9 bases lying between them. Germline values: CDR1 MNHEY, CDR2 SMNVEV (reference sequence). The CDR3 region is CASRQGSTEAFF. CDR3 nucleotide sequence: TGTGCCAGCAGGCAGGGTTCCACTGAAGCTTTCTTT.

The chain has TRBV19 and TRBJ1-2; D is unresolved. Germline V gene sequence: CDR1 LNHDA, CDR2 SQIVND (reference sequence). Trimming pared 7 bases from V and 4 bases from J, leaving 13 bases between. This CDR3 is 13 amino acids long. The DNA for the CDR3 is TGTGCCAGTATGAGTGGGCCTGCCTATGGCTACACCTTC. This codes for CASMSGPAYGYTF. Supplemented by reference TRBV19 and TRBJ1-2, the full variable domain reads DGGITQSPKYLFRKEGQNVTLSCEQNLNHDAMYWYRQDPGQGLRLIYYSQIVNDFQKGDIAEGYSVSREKKESFPLTVTSAQKNPTAFYLCASMSGPAYGYTFGSGTRLTVV.

The J gene is TRBJ2-1, the V gene TRBV9, with D possibly being TRBD2 (6 bases). The V gene lost 0 bases and the J gene lost 2 bases, with 9 bases spanning the gap. Germline values: CDR1 SGDLS, CDR2 YYNGEE. The CDR3 consists of 15 residues. In nucleotides, the CDR3 is TGTGCCAGCAGCGTAGACCCGGGAGCCTACAATGAGCAGTTCTTC. This translates into CASSVDPGAYNEQFF.

The chain links TRBV7-3 to TRBJ2-3, with a weak D call TRBD1 (7 bases). There are 14 residues in the CDR3. In germline, CDR1 is SGHTA, CDR2 FQGTGA. V dropped 5 bases and J dropped 3 bases, with 12 bases sitting between them. Here the CDR3 reads CASSPTGRTDTQYF. CDR3 DNA sequence: TGTGCCAGCAGCCCGACAGGGAGGACAGATACGCAGTATTTT. Drawing the rest from reference TRBV7-3 and TRBJ2-3, the complete variable domain is GAGVSQTPSNKVTEKGKYVELRCDPISGHTALYWYRQSLGQGPEFLIYFQGTGAADDSGLPNDRFFAVRPEGSVSTLKIQRTERGDSAVYLCASSPTGRTDTQYFGPGTRLTVL.

The chain combines TRBV9 with TRBJ2-3, with 10 bases matching TRBD2. V trimming: 0 bases; J trimming: 4 bases; junction bases outside the gene matches: 5. Germline loops: CDR1 SGDLS, CDR2 YYNGEE. The CDR3 has 16 residues. CDR3 residues: CASSVGRSGRADTQYF. CDR3 DNA sequence: TGTGCCAGCAGCGTAGGAAGGAGCGGGAGGGCAGATACGCAGTATTTT.

The chain joins TRBV18 to TRBJ1-2, with TRBD1 as a possible D gene (6 bases). V was clipped by 4 bases and J by 4 bases, with 16 bases between them. This CDR3 has 15 residues. Germline values: CDR1 KGHSH, CDR2 LQKENI. This CDR3 is CASSQGEGDTYGYTF. The CDR3 nucleotides are TGTGCCAGCTCACAGGGAGAGGGGGACACCTATGGCTACACCTTC.

The gene calls are TRBV6-5 and TRBJ1-2; 7 nucleotides match TRBD1. This CDR3 spans 14 amino acids. J lost 3 bases, V lost 6 bases, and 7 bases had no gene match. Germline CDR1 MNHEY, CDR2 SVGAGI. CDR3 sequence (DNA): TGTGCCAGCAGCCGAGGGGGCGCAGACTATGGCTACACCTTC. Translated, it gives CASSRGGADYGYTF.

This clone was seen a handful of times. The V gene is TRBV6-6, the J gene TRBJ1-5; 8 positions match TRBD1. CDR1 and CDR2 (germline): MNHNY, SVGAGI (reference sequence). J was trimmed by 5 bases and V by 4 bases; bases with no gene match: 10. The CDR3 is 16 residues long. The CDR3 reads CASSSPSGGSDQPQHF. The CDR3 DNA follows: TGTGCCAGCAGTTCCCCGTCAGGGGGCTCGGATCAGCCCCAGCATTTT.

V gene TRBV5-4 combines with J gene TRBJ2-7; tentatively, D is TRBD2 (6 bases). This CDR3 contains 13 residues. V was shortened by 2 bases and J by 2 bases, with 8 bases between the two germline ends. The germline V gene encodes CDR1 SGHNT and CDR2 YYREEE (reference sequence). The CDR3 DNA follows: TGTGCCAGCAGCTTTACGGGAGCCTACGAGCAGTACTTC. Amino acid sequence: CASSFTGAYEQYF.

This clone came up many times. Here the CDR3 reads CASSLEPGASQPQHF. The CDR3, as DNA: TGTGCCAGCAGCTTAGAGCCAGGGGCCTCTCAGCCCCAGCATTTT. This rearrangement joins TRBV11-2 to TRBJ1-5; D possibly corresponds to TRBD1 (6 bases). V was pared by 0 bases and J by 6 bases, with 12 bases between. There are 15 residues in the CDR3. Germline V gene sequence: CDR1 SGHAT, CDR2 FQNNGV.

The chain has TRBV5-4 and TRBJ2-3, with 9 bases that match TRBD1. V gave up 4 bases and J gave up 5 bases; unmatched junction bases: 11. The CDR3 runs to 16 residues. Germline V gives CDR1 SGHNT, CDR2 YYREEE (reference sequence). The CDR3 loop is CASSPTGGGQGDTQYF. In DNA form, the CDR3 reads TGTGCCAGCAGCCCCACAGGGGGCGGGCAGGGAGATACGCAGTATTTT.

J is TRBJ2-3 and V is TRBV5-4; perhaps TRBD2 as D (5 bases). The CDR3 consists of 14 residues. V was pared by 1 base and J by 4 bases, with 10 bases between. From germline, CDR1 is SGHNT and CDR2 YYREEE (reference sequence). CDR3 nucleotides: TGTGCCAGCAGCTTGAAACTAGGGTCAGATACGCAGTATTTT. Protein sequence: CASSLKLGSDTQYF.

The V gene is TRBV18, the J gene TRBJ2-7, with 10 bases lining up with TRBD2. V gave up 2 bases and J gave up 3 bases; unmatched junction bases: 4. Germline loops: CDR1 KGHSH, CDR2 LQKENI. This CDR3 contains 15 residues. CDR3 protein: CASSPGTSALYEQYF. The CDR3 region has the DNA TGTGCCAGCTCACCAGGGACTAGCGCGCTCTACGAGCAGTACTTC.

This clone was observed once. The chain has TRBV18 and TRBJ2-1, with 10 bases identical to TRBD2. This CDR3 contains 16 residues. Germline CDR1 is KGHSH and CDR2 is LQKENI. V trimming: 2 bases; J trimming: 3 bases; junction bases outside the gene matches: 4. The CDR3 sequence: CASSPGGTSDYNEQFF. The DNA for the CDR3 is TGTGCCAGCTCACCAGGCGGGACTAGCGACTACAATGAGCAGTTCTTC.

The chain combines TRBV5-1 with TRBJ1-1; D is unclear. V was shortened by 0 bases and J by 0 bases, with 9 bases between the two germline ends. The CDR3 covers 15 residues. Looked up from germline, CDR1 is SGHRS and CDR2 is YFSETQ. CDR3 DNA sequence: TGCGCCAGCAGCTTGGAGGCGGCAGTGAACACTGAAGCTTTCTTT. Its translation is CASSLEAAVNTEAFF. Looking up the rest from reference TRBV5-1 and TRBJ1-1 gives the full variable domain: KAGVTQTPRYLIKTRGQQVTLSCSPISGHRSVSWYQQTPGQGLQFLFEYFSETQRNKGNFPGRFSGRQFSNSRSEMNVSTLELGDSALYLCASSLEAAVNTEAFFGQGTRLTVV.

V is TRBV11-1 and J is TRBJ2-3; 9 bases align to TRBD2. The CDR3 is made up of 15 amino acids. Germline CDR1 is SGHAT and CDR2 is FQDESV (reference sequence). V trimming: 2 bases; J trimming: 0 bases; junction bases outside the gene matches: 0. The CDR3 DNA reads TGTGCCAGCAGCTTACTAGCGGGAAGCACAGATACGCAGTATTTT. This translates into CASSLLAGSTDTQYF. Together with reference TRBV11-1 and TRBJ2-3, the CDR3 gives the full variable domain: EAEVAQSPRYKITEKSQAVAFWCDPISGHATLYWYRQILGQGPELLVQFQDESVVDDSQLPKDRFSAERLKGVDSTLKIQPAELGDSAMYLCASSLLAGSTDTQYFGPGTRLTVL.

The CDR3 coding sequence is TGTGCCAGCAGCCCGGGGGCTAGCGGGAGGCAGAATGAGCAGTTCTTC. Its translation: CASSPGASGRQNEQFF. The chain has TRBV11-2 and TRBJ2-1, with 11 bases identical to TRBD2. The length of the CDR3 is 16 residues. V shed 5 bases, J shed 7 bases, and the junction held 10 bases outside the gene matches. The germline V gene encodes CDR1 SGHAT and CDR2 FQNNGV. Based on the CDR3 plus reference TRBV11-2 and TRBJ2-1, the full variable domain is EAGVAQSPRYKIIEKRQSVAFWCNPISGHATLYWYQQILGQGPKLLIQFQNNGVVDDSQLPKDRFSAERLKGVDSTLKIQPAKLEDSAVYLCASSPGASGRQNEQFFGPGTRLTVL.

The gene calls are TRBV6-1 and TRBJ1-2; TRBD1 is a possible D gene (6 bases). V was pared by 4 bases and J by 2 bases, with 14 bases between. Germline CDR1 and CDR2: MNHNS and SASEGT. The CDR3 contains 15 residues. The CDR3 loop reads CASSVTEGGNYGYTF. The CDR3 region has the DNA TGTGCCAGCAGTGTCACCGAGGGGGGGAACTATGGCTACACCTTC.